The 24 T cell receptor beta chains in this list originate from one sample, sequenced in a study of metastatic and nonmetastatic thyroid tumors. Not a single patient had been given any form of treatment at any point before undergoing thyroid surgery. TCRdb ran MiXCR on the PCR reads. The sample lists tens of thousands of clones, roughly 13% seen once, with around 9.5% in the top ten. The sequenced sample was blood. All receptors derive from a female donor with papillary thyroid cancer or a benign thyroid nodule (not recorded which). Some clones in this sample may be carry-over from other donors' samples.

In this sample, this clone turned up many times. The chain is built from TRBV7-3 and TRBJ2-7; no clear D. Germline assignment: CDR1 SGHTA and CDR2 FQGTGA. The CDR3 sequence is 14 residues long. With 3 bases removed from V and 0 bases from J, the gap between germline ends came to 9 bases. Here the CDR3 reads CASSFSPSSYEQYF. CDR3 sequence (DNA): TGTGCCAGCAGCTTCTCACCGTCCTCCTACGAGCAGTACTTC.

The sample holds many counts of this clone. J is TRBJ1-2 and V is TRBV9, with D maybe TRBD1 (5 bases). The CDR3 runs to 13 residues. Germline V gene sequence: CDR1 SGDLS, CDR2 YYNGEE. Trimming took off 3 bases at V and 8 bases at J, with 14 bases between the two ends. CDR3 loop: CASSGFVEGGYTF. The DNA of the CDR3 is TGTGCCAGCAGCGGATTCGTGGAGGGGGGCTACACCTTC.

This clone was detected many times. The V call is TRBV5-1, the J call TRBJ2-1, with TRBD2 matching 7 bases. From germline, CDR1 is SGHRS and CDR2 YFSETQ. The ends lost 0 bases at V and 0 bases at J; junction bases unmatched: 9. The CDR3 is 18 amino acids. The CDR3 loop is CASSLDPPSGYSYNEQFF. The CDR3 DNA is TGCGCCAGCAGCTTGGATCCCCCTAGCGGATACTCCTACAATGAGCAGTTCTTC.

This clone was counted between two and nine times. One junction end does not reproduce the germline sequence, and a read error may be involved. The genes are TRBV6-1 and TRBJ1-5; 7 bases line up with TRBD1. There are 14 residues in the CDR3. Germline-derived CDR1 and CDR2 are MNHNS and SASEGT. CDR3 residues: CASSADRVIDPHHF. In nucleotides, the CDR3 is TGTGCCAGCAGCGCCGACAGGGTGATAGATCCCCATCATTTT.

This clone appeared many times. CDR3 coding DNA: TGTGCCAGTAAGGATCCCTGGGAGGAAAAACTGTTTTTT. This codes for CASKDPWEEKLFF. The V gene is TRBV19, the J gene TRBJ1-4; no firm D call. Germline V lookup: CDR1 LNHDA, CDR2 SQIVND (reference sequence). CDR3 length: 13 amino acids. Trimming took off 7 bases at V and 8 bases at J, with 14 bases between the two ends.

The sample holds many counts of this clone. Just one base apart from a much larger clone, this may be a read error. V is TRBV6-1 and J is TRBJ2-7; D unclear. CDR3 length: 11 residues. V lost 8 bases to trimming and J lost 4 bases, with 9 bases between them. Per germline, CDR1 MNHNS and CDR2 SASEGT. This chain's CDR3 is CASCTVYEQYF. The CDR3, as DNA: TGTGCCAGCTGTACAGTTTACGAGCAGTACTTC.

By proportion, this clone is medium-sized. The chain's CDR3 is CASSLTGGTAYEQYF. The CDR3 DNA is TGTGCCAGCAGTTTGACGGGTGGGACAGCCTACGAGCAGTACTTC. The chain links TRBV6-1 to TRBJ2-7; 7 bases match TRBD1. The junction had 9 bases not matched to a gene; V was cut back by 5 bases and J by 2 bases. Germline values: CDR1 MNHNS, CDR2 SASEGT. The CDR3 is made up of 15 amino acids.

At least ten counts were recorded for this clone. CDR3 nucleotide sequence: TGTGCCAGCAGTCGGGACGGAAACTATGGCTACACCTTC. Protein product: CASSRDGNYGYTF. The rearrangement joins TRBV2 to TRBJ1-2; perhaps TRBD1 as D (5 bases). V lost 5 bases to trimming and J lost 2 bases, with 9 bases between them. CDR1 SNHLY and CDR2 FYNNEI come from the germline V gene. The CDR3 has 13 amino acids.

This clone was seen only a few times. The chain has TRBV24-1 and TRBJ2-1; D gene ambiguous. V lost 2 bases to trimming and J lost 3 bases, with 7 bases between them. Per the germline V gene, CDR1 is KGHDR and CDR2 is SFDVKD. The CDR3 covers 14 residues. The DNA of the CDR3 is TGTGCCACCAGTGATTCTCACGACTACAATGAGCAGTTCTTC. Amino acid sequence: CATSDSHDYNEQFF.

This clone was observed at least ten times. The chain links TRBV12-3 or TRBV12-4 to TRBJ1-1, with D uncertain. V was pared by 1 base and J by 3 bases, with 9 bases between. CDR3 length equals 14 residues. CDR3 DNA: TGTGCCAGCAGTTTAGACACCTTATACACTGAAGCTTTCTTT. It encodes CASSLDTLYTEAFF.

The CDR3, as DNA: TGTGCCAGCTCACCCCAGGTCGGGACAGATACGCAGTATTTT. This translates into CASSPQVGTDTQYF. The chain uses TRBV18 and TRBJ2-3; the D is unclear. Germline V lookup: CDR1 KGHSH, CDR2 LQKENI. This CDR3 is 14 amino acids long. Trimming left V 3 bases short and J 3 bases short, with 10 bases between. Full variable domain (outside the CDR3, taken from reference TRBV18 and TRBJ2-3): NAGVMQNPRHLVRRRGQEARLRCSPMKGHSHVYWYRQLPEEGLKFMVYLQKENIIDESGMPKERFSAEFPKEGPSILRIQQVVRGDSAAYFCASSPQVGTDTQYFGPGTRLTVL.

This clone appeared many times. The chain couples TRBV16 to TRBJ1-6; no reliable D call. Per germline, CDR1 KGHSY and CDR2 FQNENV. This CDR3 spans 15 amino acids. The V gene lost 0 bases and the J gene lost 6 bases, with 9 bases spanning the gap. CDR3 DNA: TGTGCCAGCAGCCAATCGGACGGCTTTAATTCACCCCTCCACTTT. Translating gives CASSQSDGFNSPLHF.

This clone came up many times. This chain joins TRBV12-3 or TRBV12-4 and TRBJ2-2, with 8 bases aligning to TRBD1. V dropped 1 base and J dropped 6; count of bases not matched to a gene: 7. The CDR3 length is 16 residues. In DNA, the CDR3 is TGTGCCAGCAGTTTAGAGGCAGGGGGCCTTTCCGGGGAGCTGTTTTTT. Amino acid sequence: CASSLEAGGLSGELFF.

This clone was found a few times. The J gene is TRBJ2-7, the V gene TRBV12-3 or TRBV12-4; 7 nucleotides line up with TRBD2. The CDR3 runs 14 residues. J was trimmed by 4 bases and V by 3 bases; bases with no gene match: 6. The CDR3 DNA reads TGTGCCAGCAGTTTTGGCTACGGGGGGTACGAGCAGTACTTC. This encodes CASSFGYGGYEQYF.

This clone appeared many times. The rearrangement links TRBV10-3 to TRBJ1-2, with D possibly being TRBD1 (5 bases). Trimming pared 3 bases from V and 4 bases from J, leaving 15 bases between. Germline CDR1 reads ENHRY; CDR2 reads SYGVKD. The CDR3 sequence is 15 residues long. The CDR3 DNA sequence: TGTGCCATCAGTGAATTCTGGGGGGTTGCCTATGGCTACACCTTC. Translated: CAISEFWGVAYGYTF.

This clone appeared a few times. An end of the junction differs from the germline gene, which may be a read error. V is TRBV6-2 or TRBV6-3 and J is TRBJ2-3; D assignment may be TRBD1 or TRBD2 (5 bases each). The CDR3 consists of 15 residues. Germline V gene lookup returns CDR1 MNHEY and CDR2 SVGEGT. CDR3 amino acids: CTSGYGDGQTDTQYF. The CDR3 DNA is TGTACCAGCGGTTACGGTGATGGACAAACAGATACGCAGTACTTT.

This clone was recorded many times. The sample has other DNA sequences that encode this CDR3 too. The chain links TRBV28 to TRBJ2-1; maybe TRBD2 (5 bases). Germline loops: CDR1 MDHEN, CDR2 SYDVKM. There are 17 residues in the CDR3. Trimming stripped 6 bases from V and 4 bases from J, with 22 bases between. Here the CDR3 reads CASSLVLRVIAYNEQFF. The CDR3 nucleotides are TGTGCCAGCAGCCTCGTCCTCCGGGTTATAGCGTACAATGAGCAGTTCTTC.

This clone was observed at least ten times. This chain uses TRBV29-1 with TRBJ1-4, with D uncertain. Germline assignment: CDR1 SQVTM and CDR2 ANQGSEA. Trimming left V 6 bases short and J 2 bases short, with 10 bases between. This CDR3 region has 13 residues. The CDR3 spells CSVAGGTNEKLFF. CDR3 in DNA: TGCAGCGTGGCGGGAGGGACTAATGAAAAACTGTTTTTT.

This clone was found many times. V and J are TRBV19 and TRBJ1-1; 12 bases match TRBD1. V was pared by 3 bases and J by 4 bases, with 6 bases of the junction left unmatched. The CDR3 has 16 residues. The germline gives CDR1 LNHDA, CDR2 SQIVND (reference sequence). CDR3 loop: CASSILRGQGATEAFF. DNA of the CDR3: TGTGCCAGTAGTATCCTTAGGGGACAGGGGGCCACTGAAGCTTTCTTT.

This clone is termed medium-sized. This same CDR3 is encoded by further DNA sequences in the sample. This rearrangement joins TRBV6-1 to TRBJ1-2; D unclear. Trimming took off 10 bases at V and 4 bases at J, with 16 bases between the two ends. The CDR3 covers 13 residues. From germline, CDR1 is MNHNS and CDR2 SASEGT. Written as DNA, the CDR3 is TGTGCCACCAGCCCGGGGAGCGGCTATGGCTACACCTTC. Translated: CATSPGSGYGYTF.

This clone was seen ten or more times. The chain carries TRBV3-1 and TRBJ2-3, with 12 bases aligning to TRBD2. In germline, CDR1 is LGHDT, CDR2 YNNKEL (reference sequence). The CDR3 has 17 residues. Trimming removed 6 bases from V and 6 bases from J; junction bases left unmatched: 13. CDR3 nucleotides: TGTGCCAGCAGGCCAACTAGCGGGAGGAGAGCCGCGGATACGCAGTATTTT. Protein product: CASRPTSGRRAADTQYF.

This clone is deemed medium-sized. V and J are TRBV6-1 and TRBJ1-2; no definite D call. The germline V and J ends were trimmed by 9 bases and 3 bases, with 11 bases remaining between them. Germline assignment: CDR1 MNHNS and CDR2 SASEGT. This CDR3 contains 12 residues. The CDR3 nucleotides are TGTGCCAGTATCGGGATTCACTATGGCTACACCTTC. This translates into CASIGIHYGYTF.

This clone was recorded at least ten times. This chain joins TRBV2 and TRBJ2-1; D tentatively fits TRBD1 or TRBD2 (5 bases each). The CDR3 is made up of 14 amino acids. With 4 bases removed from V and 10 bases from J, the gap between germline ends came to 17 bases. Germline V CDR1 and CDR2: SNHLY, FYNNEI. CDR3: CASSVFGTPGEQFF. In nucleotides, the CDR3 is TGTGCCAGCAGTGTTTTCGGGACCCCGGGCGAGCAGTTCTTC. The entire variable domain, with the rest obtained from reference TRBV2 and TRBJ2-1, is as follows: EPEVTQTPSHQVTQMGQEVILRCVPISNHLYFYWYRQILGQKVEFLVSFYNNEISEKSEIFDDQFSVERPDGSNFTLKIRSTKLEDSAMYFCASSVFGTPGEQFFGPGTRLTVL.

This clone was counted ten times or more. J is TRBJ1-2 and V is TRBV30; D is unresolved. The CDR3 is 11 amino acids. Looked up from germline, CDR1 is GTSNPN and CDR2 is SVGIG (reference sequence). V shed 7 bases and J shed 11 bases, with 17 bases lying between them. CDR3 region: CAFPRHSGYTF. The CDR3 nucleotides read TGTGCCTTCCCCCGACATTCAGGTTACACCTTC.